This entry lists 2 T cell receptor beta chains sequenced from one sample in a study of human versus mouse CDR3 diversity and MHC coevolution. Sequenced by immunoSEQ multiplex PCR; TCRdb stores in-frame clones only, minus some. The data contain tens of thousands of clones, around 94% of them singletons. Sequencing was performed on naive CD4+ T cells from blood. Subset: CD45RO-negative CD62L-positive naive CD4 T cells. Receptor source: a person between 55 and 70 years old in good health.

A word on this clone: In the same sample, other DNA sequences code for this CDR3. This chain uses TRBV5-1 with TRBJ2-7, with 14 nucleotides matching TRBD2. The CDR3 spans 15 residues. The germline CDR1 and CDR2 sequences are SGHRS and YFSETQ. V lost 0 bases, J lost 4 bases, and 0 bases stayed unmatched. The CDR3 DNA reads as TGCGCCAGCAGCTTGGGGACTAGCGGGAGGTACGAGCAGTACTTC. Protein product: CASSLGTSGRYEQYF.

This chain links TRBV5-6 with TRBJ1-3; a weak D match, TRBD1 (6 bases). Trimming removed 1 base from V and 3 bases from J, with 20 bases in between. CDR1 and CDR2 (germline): SGHDT, YYEEEE. CDR3 size: 18 residues. The CDR3 loop is CASSLWGMVRGSGNTIYF. CDR3 nucleotides: TGTGCCAGCAGCTTGTGGGGTATGGTCAGGGGAAGTGGAAACACCATATATTTT.